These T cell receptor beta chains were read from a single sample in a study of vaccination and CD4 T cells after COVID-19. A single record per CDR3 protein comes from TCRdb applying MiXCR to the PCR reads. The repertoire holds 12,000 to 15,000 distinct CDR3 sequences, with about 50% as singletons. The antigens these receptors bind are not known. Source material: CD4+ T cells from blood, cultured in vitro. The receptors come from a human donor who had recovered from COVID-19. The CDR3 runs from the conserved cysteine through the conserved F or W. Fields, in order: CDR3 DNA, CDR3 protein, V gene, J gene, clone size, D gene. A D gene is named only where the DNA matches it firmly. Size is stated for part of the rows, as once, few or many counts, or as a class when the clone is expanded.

TGCAGTGCTAGATCGGGAGACCCAAACACCGGGGAGCTGTTTTTT	CSARSGDPNTGELFF	TRBV20-1	TRBJ2-2	-	-
TGTGCCAGCAGTCCCCGAGGTTCAGGAACCTATGGCTACACCTTC	CASSPRGSGTYGYTF	TRBV28	TRBJ1-2	few	-
TGTGCTCAGACAGGGGGCATGAACACTGAAGCTTTCTTT	CAQTGGMNTEAFF	TRBV30	TRBJ1-1	-	TRBD1
TGTGCCAGCAGGGCAAGGACGGCTAACTATGGCTACACCTTC	CASRARTANYGYTF	TRBV28	TRBJ1-2	-	-
TGTGCCAGCAGCCGGGACAGCTATGAGCAGTTCTTC	CASSRDSYEQFF	TRBV11-3	TRBJ2-1	-	TRBD1
TGCGCCAGCACCCACGGCGGGAGTGCTGCAGATACGCAGTATTTT	CASTHGGSAADTQYF	TRBV5-1	TRBJ2-3	-	TRBD2
TGTGCCAGTACTCCGTCACCCCTCCACTTT	CASTPSPLHF	TRBV10-3	TRBJ1-6	-	-
TGTGCCAGCAGCTTATCGACTAGCGGGGAGGGCTATACGCAGTATTTT	CASSLSTSGEGYTQYF	TRBV7-2	TRBJ2-3	-	TRBD2
TGTGCCAGCACCCCTTTCTACGCCGGGGAGCTGTTTTTT	CASTPFYAGELFF	TRBV25-1	TRBJ2-2	-	-
TGCAGTGCTAGAGAAACAGGGAAGAACACTGAAGCTTTCTTT	CSARETGKNTEAFF	TRBV20-1	TRBJ1-1	-	-
TGCAGTGCTTCGCGGGACAGGTATCAATATAGCAATCAGCCCCAGCATTTT	CSASRDRYQYSNQPQHF	TRBV20-1	TRBJ1-5	-	TRBD1
TGTGCCAGCAGCCCCTCCCTCACAGGGGTCACTGAAGCTTTCTTT	CASSPSLTGVTEAFF	TRBV12-3/TRBV12-4	TRBJ1-1	large	TRBD1
TGTGCCAGCTCACCCCTCCGGGACACTTCTAACTATGGCTACACCTTC	CASSPLRDTSNYGYTF	TRBV18	TRBJ1-2	-	-
TGTGCCAGCTCACCAATCCCGGTGTCGGAGACCCAGTACTTC	CASSPIPVSETQYF	TRBV18	TRBJ2-5	-	-
TGTGCCAGCAGCTTAGGTCGGTCTAGCGGCCAAGAGACCCAGTACTTC	CASSLGRSSGQETQYF	TRBV7-2	TRBJ2-5	-	TRBD2
TGTGCCAGCTCACCACGGGGTATAAGGACTGAAGCTTTCTTT	CASSPRGIRTEAFF	TRBV18	TRBJ1-1	-	-
TGCAGTGCTAGAGCCGTGGGGGGGAACACTGAAGCTTTCTTT	CSARAVGGNTEAFF	TRBV20-1	TRBJ1-1	-	-
TGTGCCAGCAGAAGATACGCCACAGATACGCAGTATTTT	CASRRYATDTQYF	TRBV6-2/TRBV6-3	TRBJ2-3	few	-
TGTGCCAGCAGCTACCCACAGGGGAACACTGAAGCTTTCTTT	CASSYPQGNTEAFF	TRBV7-2	TRBJ1-1	few	-
TGTGCCAGCAGTTACTCAGCGGCACCTTATGAAAAACTGTTTTTT	CASSYSAAPYEKLFF	TRBV6-5	TRBJ1-4	-	-
TGTGCCAGCAGCGCGACAGGGTCGGGCGAGCAGTACTTC	CASSATGSGEQYF	TRBV9	TRBJ2-7	-	TRBD1
TGTGCCAGCAGAACAGGTGGACAGGGAGTCAATCAGCCCCAGCATTTT	CASRTGGQGVNQPQHF	TRBV6-2/TRBV6-3	TRBJ1-5	-	TRBD1
TGTGCCAGCAGTGAAAAACAGGGGCAAGAGACCCAGTACTTC	CASSEKQGQETQYF	TRBV6-1	TRBJ2-5	-	TRBD1
TGTGCCACCAGCAGAGATTTTGGAAACACCATATATTTT	CATSRDFGNTIYF	TRBV15	TRBJ1-3	-	-